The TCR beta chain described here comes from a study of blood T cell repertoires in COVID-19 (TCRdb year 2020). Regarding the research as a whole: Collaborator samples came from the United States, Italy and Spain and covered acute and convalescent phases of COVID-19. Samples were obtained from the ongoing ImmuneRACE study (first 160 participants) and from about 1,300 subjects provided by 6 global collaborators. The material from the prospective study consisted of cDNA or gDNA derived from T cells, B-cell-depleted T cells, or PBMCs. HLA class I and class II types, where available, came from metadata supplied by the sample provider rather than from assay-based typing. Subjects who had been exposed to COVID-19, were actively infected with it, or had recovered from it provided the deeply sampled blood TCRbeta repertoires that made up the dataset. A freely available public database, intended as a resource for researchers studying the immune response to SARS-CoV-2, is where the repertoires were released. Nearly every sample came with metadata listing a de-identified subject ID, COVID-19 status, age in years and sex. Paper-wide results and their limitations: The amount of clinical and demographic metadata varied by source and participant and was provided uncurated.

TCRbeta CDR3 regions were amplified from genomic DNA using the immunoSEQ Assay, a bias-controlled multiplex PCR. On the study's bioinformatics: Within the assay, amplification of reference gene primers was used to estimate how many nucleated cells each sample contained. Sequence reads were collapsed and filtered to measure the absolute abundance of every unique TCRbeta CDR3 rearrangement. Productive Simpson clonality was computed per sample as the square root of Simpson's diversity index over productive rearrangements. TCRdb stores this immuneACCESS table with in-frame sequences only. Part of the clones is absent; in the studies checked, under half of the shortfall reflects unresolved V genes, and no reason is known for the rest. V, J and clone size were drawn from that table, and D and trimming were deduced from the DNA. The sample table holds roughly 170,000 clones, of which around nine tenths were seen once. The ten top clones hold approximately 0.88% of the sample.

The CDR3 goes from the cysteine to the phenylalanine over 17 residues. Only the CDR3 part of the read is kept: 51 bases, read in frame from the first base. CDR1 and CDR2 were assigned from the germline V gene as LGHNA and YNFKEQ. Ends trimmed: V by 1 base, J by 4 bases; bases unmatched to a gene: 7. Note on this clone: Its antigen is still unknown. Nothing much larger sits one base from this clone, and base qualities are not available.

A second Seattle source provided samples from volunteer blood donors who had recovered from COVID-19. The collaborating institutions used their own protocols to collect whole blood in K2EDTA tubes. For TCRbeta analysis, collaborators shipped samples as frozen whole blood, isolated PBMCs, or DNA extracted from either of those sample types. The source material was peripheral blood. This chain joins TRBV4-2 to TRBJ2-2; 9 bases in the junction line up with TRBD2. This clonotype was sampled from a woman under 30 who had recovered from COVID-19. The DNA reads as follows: TGTGCCAGCAGCCAAGTCCAGCGGGAGGACCGCACCGGGGAGCTGTTTTTT. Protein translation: CASSQVQREDRTGELFF.